Sequencing of this T cell receptor beta chain was carried out in a study of CXCR3-negative and CXCR3-positive naive CD8 T cells (dated by TCRdb to between 2018 and 2020). General notes on the study: In total, about 150 million TRB reads were obtained, or roughly 1.5 +/- 0.3 million reads per library. Diversity and physicochemical repertoire analyses covered some eleven donors pooled from two independent experiments. Naive subsets from 5 or 6 donors and memory cells from 3 donors were included in the TRBV-TRBJ cluster analysis. General conclusions and limits of the study: Because CXCR3 expression was partially decreased after cryopreservation, freshly isolated PBMCs were used for most assays. TRB CDR3s from CXCR3-positive naive cells showed higher hydrophobicity (lower Kidera factor 4), lower energy, and higher strength and volume indices than CXCR3-negative naive cells. Surface CD5, linked to self-reactivity in mice, was comparable between naive subsets; TCR interaction strength was therefore also inferred from TRB CDR3 physicochemical properties. Both naive subsets had comparably high repertoire diversity, while memory CD8+ T cells had much lower repertoire diversity. Similar TRBV-TRBJ usage was shown by naive CXCR3-negative and CXCR3-positive cells from the same donor, whereas distinct patterns were shown by memory cells.

The sequencer was a NextSeq 550. The Human TCR Profiling Kit (MiLaboratory) was used to make UMI-labeled 5' RACE TRB cDNA libraries. cDNA synthesis used the entire amount of extracted RNA, and PCR amplification then used the entire amount of cDNA produced. Libraries were prepared in parallel using an identical number of PCR cycles. The study's own analysis went as follows. With a requirement of at least two reads per UMI, MIGEC and MiXCR extracted about 49,000 +/- 11,000 unique UMI-labeled TRB cDNA molecules per library. On average, each library contained 40,000 +/- 10,000 functional in-frame TRB CDR3 nucleotide clonotypes without stop codons. After downsampling to 5000 UMI-labeled TRB molecules per sample, diversity metrics such as normalized Shannon-Wiener and Chao1 were calculated in VDJtools. VDJtools was used to calculate clonotype-size-weighted physicochemical properties of the central five CDR3 residues, namely interaction energy, strength, volume and Kidera factor 4. TCRdb reprocessed the reads and lists each CDR3 protein sequence as a single entry, with no DNA. The V and J calls come from TCRdb's annotation, not from the publication. The sample table includes 6,000 to 8,500 distinct CDR3 sequences. Approximately 1.6% of the sample rests with the top ten.

About this clonotype: What antigen it recognizes has not been identified.

The CDR3 runs 13 amino acids, cysteine and phenylalanine included. A DNA sequence was not provided. CDR1 and CDR2 (MNHEY, SVGAGI) derive from the germline V gene. For every CD8+ T cell subset, approximately 330,000 cells were flow-sorted straight into RLT lysis buffer, and each subset was sorted in triplicate. To exclude memory contaminants, naive CD8+ T cells were stringently defined as CD45RO-CCR7+CD27+CD95-. Peripheral blood mononuclear cells were isolated from buffy coats using standard density gradient centrifugation. Naive CXCR3-negative and CXCR3-positive CD8+ T cells were flow-sorted using a FACSAria III. An RNeasy Mini Kit was used to extract total RNA from the sorted cells.

Recombination linked TRBV6-5 to TRBJ2-7; TCRdb reports TRBD1, a call that lacks DNA to check it against. Sample: naive CXCR3+ CD8+ T cells from blood. The cell subset or site label corresponds to: CD45RO-CCR7+CD27+CD95- naive CD8+ T cells expressing CXCR3 (TNR3+). The receptor comes from a human donor in good health. Some clones in this sample may be carry-over from other donors' samples. The CDR3 corresponds to CASRTGQTYEQYF.